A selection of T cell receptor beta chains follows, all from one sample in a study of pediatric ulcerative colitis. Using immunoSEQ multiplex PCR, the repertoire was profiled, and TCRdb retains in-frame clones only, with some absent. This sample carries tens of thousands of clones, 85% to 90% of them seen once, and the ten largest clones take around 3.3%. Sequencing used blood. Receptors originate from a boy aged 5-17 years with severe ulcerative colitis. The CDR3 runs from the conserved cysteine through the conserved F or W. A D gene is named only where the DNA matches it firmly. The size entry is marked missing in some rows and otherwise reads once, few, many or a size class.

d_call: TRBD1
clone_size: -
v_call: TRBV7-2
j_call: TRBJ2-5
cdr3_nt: TGTGCCAGCAGCTCTAGGGACAGGGCAACAGAGACCCAGTACTTC
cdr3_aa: CASSSRDRATETQYF

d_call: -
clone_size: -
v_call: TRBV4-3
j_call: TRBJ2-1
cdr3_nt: TGCGCCAGCAGCCAAGATCCCCCCCCGTCAGGTTCGGATGAGCAGTTCTTC
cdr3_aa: CASSQDPPPSGSDEQFF

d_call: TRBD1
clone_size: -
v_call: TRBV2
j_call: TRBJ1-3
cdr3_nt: TGTGCCAGCAGGGGGGGACAGGGCCACTCTGGAAACACCATATATTTT
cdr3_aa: CASRGGQGHSGNTIYF

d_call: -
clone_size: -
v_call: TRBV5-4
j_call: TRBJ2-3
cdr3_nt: TGTGCCAGCAGACGGGGTGGCGGAACTAGCACAGATACGCAGTATTTT
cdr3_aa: CASRRGGGTSTDTQYF

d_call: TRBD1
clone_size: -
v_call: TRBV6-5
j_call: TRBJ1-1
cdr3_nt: TGTGCCAGCAGTCCACTACAGGGGAGCGTCACTGAAGCTTTCTTT
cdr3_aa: CASSPLQGSVTEAFF

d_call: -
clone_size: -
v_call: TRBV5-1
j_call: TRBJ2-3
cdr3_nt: TGCGCCAGCAGCTCCTCGGAGGGGGGAGTGGGCACAGATACGCAGTATTTT
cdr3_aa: CASSSSEGGVGTDTQYF

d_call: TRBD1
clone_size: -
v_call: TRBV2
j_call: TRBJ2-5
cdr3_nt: TGTGCCAGCAGTGGTCAGGGGGCGGGGGAGACCCAGTACTTC
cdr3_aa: CASSGQGAGETQYF

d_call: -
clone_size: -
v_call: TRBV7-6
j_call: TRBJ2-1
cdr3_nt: TGTGCCAGCAGCTTAGCTCGCATACACGGCCTAGCTTATTGGGATGAGCAGTTCTTC
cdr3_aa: CASSLARIHGLAYWDEQFF

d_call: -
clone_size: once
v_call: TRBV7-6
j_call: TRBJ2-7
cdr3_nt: TGTGCCAGCAGCTTAGGGGGCGGCTACGAGCAGTACTTC
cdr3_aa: CASSLGGGYEQYF

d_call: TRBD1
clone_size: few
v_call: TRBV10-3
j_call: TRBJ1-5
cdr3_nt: TGTGCCATCCGAGGACAGGAGAATCAGCCCCAGCATTTT
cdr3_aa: CAIRGQENQPQHF

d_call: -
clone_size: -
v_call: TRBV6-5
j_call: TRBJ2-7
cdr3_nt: TGTGCCAGCAGGAATCCGGGACTCCCACCCGAGCAGTACTTC
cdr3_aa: CASRNPGLPPEQYF

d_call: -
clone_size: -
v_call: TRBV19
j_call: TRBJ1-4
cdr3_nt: TGTGCCAGTAGTAACCAAGTGATTTCTGAAAAACTGTTTTTT
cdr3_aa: CASSNQVISEKLFF

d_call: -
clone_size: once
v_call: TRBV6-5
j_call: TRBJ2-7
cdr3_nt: TGTGCCAGCAGTTACTCACGGTACTACGAGCAGTACTTC
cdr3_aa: CASSYSRYYEQYF

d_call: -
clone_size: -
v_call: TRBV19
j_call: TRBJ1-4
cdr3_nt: TGTGCCAGTAGTATATCTGGGACGGAAAATGAAAAACTGTTTTTT
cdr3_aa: CASSISGTENEKLFF

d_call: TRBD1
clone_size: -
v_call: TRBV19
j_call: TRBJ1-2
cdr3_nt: TGTGCCAGTAGTGCTACAGGGGGCATATCAGGCTACACCTTC
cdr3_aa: CASSATGGISGYTF

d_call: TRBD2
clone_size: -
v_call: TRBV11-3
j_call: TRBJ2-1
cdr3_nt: TGTGCCAGCAGCTCCCCGACTAGCGGGAACGACAATGAGCAGTTCTTC
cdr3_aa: CASSSPTSGNDNEQFF

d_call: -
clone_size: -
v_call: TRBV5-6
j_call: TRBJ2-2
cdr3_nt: TGTGCCAGCAGCTTGCGATATAGGCCTTCGAACACCGGGGAGCTGTTTTTT
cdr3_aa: CASSLRYRPSNTGELFF

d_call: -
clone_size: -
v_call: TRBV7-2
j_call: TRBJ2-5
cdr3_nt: TGTGCCAGCAGCTTAACAGAGACCCAGTACTTC
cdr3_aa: CASSLTETQYF

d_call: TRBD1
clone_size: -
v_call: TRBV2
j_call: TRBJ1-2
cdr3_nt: TGTGCCAGCAGTGAAGGGCAGGGGGGCTATGGCTACACCTTC
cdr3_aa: CASSEGQGGYGYTF

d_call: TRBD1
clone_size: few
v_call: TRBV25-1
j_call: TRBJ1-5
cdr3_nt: TGTGCCAGCAGGGACAGGGATCATCAGCCCCAGCATTTT
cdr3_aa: CASRDRDHQPQHF

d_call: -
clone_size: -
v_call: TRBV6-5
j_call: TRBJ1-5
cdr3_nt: TGTGCCAGCAGTTACGGCGGTCAGCCCCAGCATTTT
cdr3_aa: CASSYGGQPQHF

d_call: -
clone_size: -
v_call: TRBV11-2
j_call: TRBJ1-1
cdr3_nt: TGTGCCAGCAGCGCGGGACAGAACACTGAAGCTTTCTTT
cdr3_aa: CASSAGQNTEAFF